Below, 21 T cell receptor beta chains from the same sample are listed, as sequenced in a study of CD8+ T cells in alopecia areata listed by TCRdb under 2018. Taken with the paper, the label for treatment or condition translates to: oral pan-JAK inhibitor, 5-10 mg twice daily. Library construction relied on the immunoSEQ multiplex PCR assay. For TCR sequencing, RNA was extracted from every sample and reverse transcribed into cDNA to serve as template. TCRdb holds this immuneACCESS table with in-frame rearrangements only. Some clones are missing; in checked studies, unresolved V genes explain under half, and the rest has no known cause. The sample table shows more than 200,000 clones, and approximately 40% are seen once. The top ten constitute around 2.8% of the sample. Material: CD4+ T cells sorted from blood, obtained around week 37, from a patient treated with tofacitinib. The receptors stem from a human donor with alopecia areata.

In DNA, the CDR3 is TGTGCCAGCTCACCGGGACAGGAAGCTAACTATGGCTACACCTTC. Its translation: CASSPGQEANYGYTF. The chain recombines TRBV18 with TRBJ1-2; 8 positions match TRBD1. Germline V gene data show CDR1 as KGHSH and CDR2 as LQKENI. With 3 bases clipped from V and 0 bases from J, the junction kept 3 bases outside the gene matches. The length of the CDR3 is 15 residues.

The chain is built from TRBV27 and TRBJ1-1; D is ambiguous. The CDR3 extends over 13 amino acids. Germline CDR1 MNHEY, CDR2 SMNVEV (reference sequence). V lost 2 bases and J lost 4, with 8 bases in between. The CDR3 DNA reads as TGTGCCAGCAGTTTAGAGGCAAGCACTGAAGCTTTCTTT. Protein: CASSLEASTEAFF.

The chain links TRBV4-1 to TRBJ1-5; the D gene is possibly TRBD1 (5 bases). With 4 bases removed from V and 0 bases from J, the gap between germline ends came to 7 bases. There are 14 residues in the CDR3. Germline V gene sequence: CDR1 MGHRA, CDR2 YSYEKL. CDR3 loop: CASSRDGSNQPQHF. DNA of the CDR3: TGCGCCAGCAGCCGGGACGGTAGCAATCAGCCCCAGCATTTT.

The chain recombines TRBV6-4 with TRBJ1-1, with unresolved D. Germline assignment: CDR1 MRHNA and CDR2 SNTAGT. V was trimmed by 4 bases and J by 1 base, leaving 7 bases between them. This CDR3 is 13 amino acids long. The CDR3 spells CASSALENTEAFF. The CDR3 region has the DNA TGTGCCAGCAGTGCTCTGGAGAACACTGAAGCTTTCTTT.

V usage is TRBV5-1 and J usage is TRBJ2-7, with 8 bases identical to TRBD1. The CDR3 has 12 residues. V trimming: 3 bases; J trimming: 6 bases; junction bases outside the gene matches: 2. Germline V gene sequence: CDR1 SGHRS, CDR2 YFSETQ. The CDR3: CASSSQGAEQYF. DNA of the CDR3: TGCGCCAGCAGCTCCCAGGGGGCCGAGCAGTACTTC.

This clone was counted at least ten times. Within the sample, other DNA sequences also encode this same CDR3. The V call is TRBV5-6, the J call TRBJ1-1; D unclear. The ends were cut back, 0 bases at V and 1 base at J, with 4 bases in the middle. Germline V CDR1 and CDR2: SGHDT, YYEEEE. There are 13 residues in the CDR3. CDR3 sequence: CASSLARNTEAFF. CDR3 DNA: TGTGCCAGCAGCTTGGCCCGGAACACTGAAGCTTTCTTT.

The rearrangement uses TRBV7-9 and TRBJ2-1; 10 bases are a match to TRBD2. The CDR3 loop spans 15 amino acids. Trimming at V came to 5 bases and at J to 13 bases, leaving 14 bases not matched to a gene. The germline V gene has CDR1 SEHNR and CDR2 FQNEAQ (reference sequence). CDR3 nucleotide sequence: TGTGCCAGCAGCGCCGCTGCTAGCGGGAGTGGGGGACAGTTCTTC. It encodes CASSAAASGSGGQFF. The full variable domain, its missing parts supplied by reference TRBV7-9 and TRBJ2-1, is DTGVSQNPRHKITKRGQNVTFRCDPISEHNRLYWYRQTLGQGPEFLTYFQNEAQLEKSRLLSDRFSAERPKGSFSTLEIQRTEQGDSAMYLCASSAAASGSGGQFFGPGTRLTVL.

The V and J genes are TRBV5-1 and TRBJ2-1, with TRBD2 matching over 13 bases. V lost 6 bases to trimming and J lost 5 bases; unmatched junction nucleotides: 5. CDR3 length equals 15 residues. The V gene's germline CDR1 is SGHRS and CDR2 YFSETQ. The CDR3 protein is CASTLLAGGNNEQFF. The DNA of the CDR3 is TGCGCCAGCACCTTACTAGCGGGAGGGAACAATGAGCAGTTCTTC.

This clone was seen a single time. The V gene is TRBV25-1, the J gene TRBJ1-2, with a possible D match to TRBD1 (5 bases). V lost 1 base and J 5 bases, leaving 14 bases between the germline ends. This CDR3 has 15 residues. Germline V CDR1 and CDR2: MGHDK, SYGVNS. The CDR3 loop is CASSESRGNEYGYTF. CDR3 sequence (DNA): TGTGCCAGCAGTGAATCTCGGGGGAATGAGTATGGCTACACCTTC.

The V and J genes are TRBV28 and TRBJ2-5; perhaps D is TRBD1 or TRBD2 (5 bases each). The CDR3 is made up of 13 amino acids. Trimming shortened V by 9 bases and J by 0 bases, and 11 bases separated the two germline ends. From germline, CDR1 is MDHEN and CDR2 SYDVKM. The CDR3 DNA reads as TGTGCCAGTTCGGGGCCGAACCAAGAGACCCAGTACTTC. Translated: CASSGPNQETQYF.

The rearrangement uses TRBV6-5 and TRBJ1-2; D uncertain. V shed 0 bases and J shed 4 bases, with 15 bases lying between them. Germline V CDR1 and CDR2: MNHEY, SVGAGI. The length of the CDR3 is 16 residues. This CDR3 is CASSYSRSPGLYGYTF. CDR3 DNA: TGTGCCAGCAGTTACTCGAGATCCCCAGGCCTCTATGGCTACACCTTC.

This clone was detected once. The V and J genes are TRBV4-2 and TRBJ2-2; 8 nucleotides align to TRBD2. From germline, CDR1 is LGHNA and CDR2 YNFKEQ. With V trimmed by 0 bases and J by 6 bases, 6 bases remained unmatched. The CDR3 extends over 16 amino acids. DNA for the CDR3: TGTGCCAGCAGCCAAGATCCAGCGGGAGTGGCCGGGGAGCTGTTTTTT. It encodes CASSQDPAGVAGELFF.

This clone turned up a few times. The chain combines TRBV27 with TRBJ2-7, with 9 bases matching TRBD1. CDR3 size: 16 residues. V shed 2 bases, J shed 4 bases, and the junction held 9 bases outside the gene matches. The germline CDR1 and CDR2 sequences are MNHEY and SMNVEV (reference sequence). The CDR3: CASSLHSADRGYEQYF. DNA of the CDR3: TGTGCCAGCAGTTTACATTCTGCGGACAGGGGTTACGAGCAGTACTTC.

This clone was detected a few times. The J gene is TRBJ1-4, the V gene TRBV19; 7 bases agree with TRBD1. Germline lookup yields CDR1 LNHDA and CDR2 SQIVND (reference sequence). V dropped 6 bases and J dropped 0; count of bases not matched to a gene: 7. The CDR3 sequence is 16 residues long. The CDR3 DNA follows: TGTGCCAGTAGCCCAGGGGGGCTTGCAACTAATGAAAAACTGTTTTTT. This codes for CASSPGGLATNEKLFF.

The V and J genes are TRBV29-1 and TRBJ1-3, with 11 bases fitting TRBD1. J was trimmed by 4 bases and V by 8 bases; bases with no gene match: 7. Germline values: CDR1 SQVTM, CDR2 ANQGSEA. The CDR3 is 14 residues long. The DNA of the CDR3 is TGCAGCTCACGGACAGGGGGCTCCGGAAACACCATATATTTT. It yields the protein CSSRTGGSGNTIYF.

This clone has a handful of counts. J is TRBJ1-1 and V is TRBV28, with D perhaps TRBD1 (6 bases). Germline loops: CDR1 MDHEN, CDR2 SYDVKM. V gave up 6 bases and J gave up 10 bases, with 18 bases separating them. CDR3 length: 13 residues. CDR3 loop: CASRLRDIGVAFF. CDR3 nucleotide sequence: TGTGCCAGCAGACTTCGGGACATTGGCGTAGCTTTCTTT.

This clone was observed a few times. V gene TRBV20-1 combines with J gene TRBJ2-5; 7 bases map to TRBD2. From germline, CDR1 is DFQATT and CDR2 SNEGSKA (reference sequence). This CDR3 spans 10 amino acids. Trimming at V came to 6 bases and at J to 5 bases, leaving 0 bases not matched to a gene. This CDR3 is CSALAETQYF. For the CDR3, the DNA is TGCAGTGCACTAGCGGAGACCCAGTACTTC.

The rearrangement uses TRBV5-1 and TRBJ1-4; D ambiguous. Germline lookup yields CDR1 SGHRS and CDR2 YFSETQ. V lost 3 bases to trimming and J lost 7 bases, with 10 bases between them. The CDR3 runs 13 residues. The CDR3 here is CASSSGWGEKLFF. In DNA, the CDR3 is TGCGCCAGCAGCTCCGGATGGGGTGAAAAACTGTTTTTT.

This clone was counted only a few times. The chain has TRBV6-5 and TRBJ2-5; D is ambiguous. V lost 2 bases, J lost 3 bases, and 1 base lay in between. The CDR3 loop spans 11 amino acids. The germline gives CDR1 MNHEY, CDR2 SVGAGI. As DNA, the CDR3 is TGTGCCAGCAGTTACAAAGAGACCCAGTACTTC. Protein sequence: CASSYKETQYF.

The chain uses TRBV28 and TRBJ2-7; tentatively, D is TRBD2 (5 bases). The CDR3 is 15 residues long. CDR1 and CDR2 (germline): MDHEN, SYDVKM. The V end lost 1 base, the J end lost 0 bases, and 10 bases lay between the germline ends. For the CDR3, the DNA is TGTGCCAGCAGTTTATCCCCTCGGGACTCCTACGAGCAGTACTTC. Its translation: CASSLSPRDSYEQYF.

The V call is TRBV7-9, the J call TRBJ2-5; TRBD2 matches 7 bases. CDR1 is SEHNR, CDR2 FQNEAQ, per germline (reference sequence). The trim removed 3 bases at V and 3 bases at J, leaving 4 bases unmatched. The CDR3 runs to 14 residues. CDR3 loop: CASSFGRAEETQYF. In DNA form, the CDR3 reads TGTGCCAGCAGCTTTGGGAGGGCCGAAGAGACCCAGTACTTC. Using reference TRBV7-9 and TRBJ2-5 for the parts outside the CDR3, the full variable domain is DTGVSQNPRHKITKRGQNVTFRCDPISEHNRLYWYRQTLGQGPEFLTYFQNEAQLEKSRLLSDRFSAERPKGSFSTLEIQRTEQGDSAMYLCASSFGRAEETQYFGPGTRLLVL.